The 19 T cell receptor beta chains presented below share a single source sample, sequenced in a study of shared T cell receptors in the human thymus. The data were produced by immunoSEQ multiplex PCR, yet TCRdb's version contains in-frame clones alone and is incomplete. The sample yields approximately 760,000 clones, 70% to 90% seen once. This sample also belongs to another study, concerning human thymus T cells.

Sequenced sample: thymocytes. The receptors originated from a girl under three years old with a congenital heart defect.

The chain recombines TRBV28 with TRBJ1-3; D is unclear. V was clipped by 1 base and J by 0 bases, with 13 bases between them. The CDR3 extends over 17 amino acids. Germline V gene sequence: CDR1 MDHEN, CDR2 SYDVKM. The CDR3 region has the DNA TGTGCCAGCAGTTTATTTTATGGGGAGTTCTCTGGAAACACCATATATTTT. Residues: CASSLFYGEFSGNTIYF. Full variable domain (rest looked up from reference TRBV28 and TRBJ1-3): DVKVTQSSRYLVKRTGEKVFLECVQDMDHENMFWYRQDPGLGLRLIYFSYDVKMKEKGDIPEGYSVSREKKERFSLILESASTNQTSMYLCASSLFYGEFSGNTIYFGEGSWLTVV.

The CDR3 DNA reads TGTGCCAGCAGCCAAGTACGGGGGGCAGTGGGCTACACCTTC. It translates to CASSQVRGAVGYTF. The chain joins TRBV4-2 to TRBJ1-2; tentative D call: TRBD1 (6 bases). Looked up from germline, CDR1 is LGHNA and CDR2 is YNFKEQ. CDR3 length: 14 residues. Trimming left V 1 base short and J 8 bases short, with 14 bases between.

The gene calls are TRBV18 and TRBJ1-2, with 9 positions matching TRBD1. The germline V gene encodes CDR1 KGHSH and CDR2 LQKENI. With 6 bases clipped from V and 7 bases from J, the junction kept 18 bases outside the gene matches. The CDR3 is 17 residues long. The CDR3 is CASSLPAGQGPGGGYTF. CDR3 nucleotides: TGTGCCAGCTCCCTGCCGGCGGGACAGGGCCCCGGGGGTGGCTACACCTTC. The full variable domain, completed using reference TRBV18 and TRBJ1-2, is NAGVMQNPRHLVRRRGQEARLRCSPMKGHSHVYWYRQLPEEGLKFMVYLQKENIIDESGMPKERFSAEFPKEGPSILRIQQVVRGDSAAYFCASSLPAGQGPGGGYTFGSGTRLTVV.

Only one count was recorded for this clone. V and J are TRBV5-1 and TRBJ2-3; 16 bases line up with TRBD2. The germline V gene has CDR1 SGHRS and CDR2 YFSETQ. CDR3 size: 17 residues. The trim removed 4 bases at V and 6 bases at J, leaving 8 bases unmatched. CDR3 sequence (DNA): TGCGCCAGCAGCGGCGGGACTAGCGGGGGGGACCGGGATACGCAGTATTTT. Its protein product is CASSGGTSGGDRDTQYF.

The CDR3 nucleotides are TGTGCCAGCAGCTTGGCCAGCAGGCTGAAGGATCAGCCCCAGCATTTT. Protein sequence: CASSLASRLKDQPQHF. This chain uses TRBV5-5 with TRBJ1-5; no clear D gene. The CDR3 spans 16 residues. Per the germline V gene, CDR1 is SGHKS and CDR2 is YYEKEE (reference sequence). The V and J ends lost 0 bases and 5 bases respectively, with 15 bases between them.

This clone was counted between two and nine times. This sequence joins TRBV7-2 and TRBJ1-1; a weak D match, TRBD1 (5 bases). Deletions cut 5 bases from V and 4 bases from J, with 17 bases between. Germline V gene sequence: CDR1 SGHTA, CDR2 FQGNSA. This CDR3 is 15 amino acids long. CDR3 loop: CASSLRTGEGTEAFF. CDR3 nucleotides: TGTGCCAGCAGCCTCCGCACGGGGGAGGGCACTGAAGCTTTCTTT. Using reference TRBV7-2 and TRBJ1-1 for the parts outside the CDR3, the full variable domain is GAGVSQSPSNKVTEKGKDVELRCDPISGHTALYWYRQSLGQGLEFLIYFQGNSAPDKSGLPSDRFSAERTGGSVSTLTIQRTQQEDSAVYLCASSLRTGEGTEAFFGQGTRLTVV.

The genes are TRBV15 and TRBJ2-3, with D possibly matching TRBD2 (5 bases). CDR1 and CDR2 (germline): LNHNV, YYDKDF (reference sequence). Trimming shortened V by 5 bases and J by 1 base, and 13 bases separated the two germline ends. The CDR3 spans 15 residues. Written as DNA, the CDR3 is TGTGCCACCAGCTCGGGGAATAGCGGCACAGATACGCAGTATTTT. Translation gives CATSSGNSGTDTQYF. Filled out from reference TRBV15 and TRBJ2-3, the complete variable domain reads DAMVIQNPRYQVTQFGKPVTLSCSQTLNHNVMYWYQQKSSQAPKLLFHYYDKDFNNEADTPDNFQSRRPNTSFCFLDIRSPGLGDTAMYLCATSSGNSGTDTQYFGPGTRLTVL.

This clone was recorded a few times. This chain's CDR3 is CASSQDIRTGGKVDGAFF. In DNA form, the CDR3 reads TGCGCCAGCAGCCAAGATATCAGGACAGGGGGGAAAGTTGACGGAGCTTTCTTT. V is TRBV4-1 and J is TRBJ1-1; 10 bases are shared with TRBD1. V trimming: 0 bases; J trimming: 10 bases; junction bases outside the gene matches: 17. Germline V gene sequence: CDR1 MGHRA, CDR2 YSYEKL. The CDR3 has 18 residues.

V usage is TRBV5-6 and J usage is TRBJ2-6; TRBD2 matches 7 bases. Looked up from germline, CDR1 is SGHDT and CDR2 is YYEEEE. The CDR3 is 13 residues long. With V trimmed by 4 bases and J by 9 bases, 4 bases remained unmatched. CDR3 region: CASSAGLVNVLTF. In nucleotides, the CDR3 is TGTGCCAGCAGCGCCGGACTAGTCAACGTCCTGACTTTC.

The chain recombines TRBV27 with TRBJ2-7, with 8 bases that match TRBD1. CDR3 length: 14 amino acids. Germline-derived CDR1 and CDR2 are MNHEY and SMNVEV (reference sequence). The trim removed 4 bases at V and 6 bases at J, leaving 8 bases unmatched. The CDR3 DNA reads TGTGCCAGCAGTTGGGTGGACAGGGCAACCGAGCAGTACTTC. Translated: CASSWVDRATEQYF.

This clone was seen once. The J gene is TRBJ1-5, the V gene TRBV10-3, with D tentatively TRBD1 (6 bases). This CDR3 comprises 16 residues. V gave up 8 bases and J gave up 2 bases, with 19 bases separating them. Germline V gives CDR1 ENHRY, CDR2 SYGVKD. The chain's CDR3 is CAIDRTSHECNQPQHF. The CDR3 DNA reads as TGTGCCATCGACAGGACCTCCCACGAATGCAATCAGCCCCAGCATTTT.

The rearrangement links TRBV7-9 to TRBJ1-2, with TRBD1 as a possible D gene (5 bases). V was clipped by 6 bases and J by 0 bases, with 8 bases between them. Germline loops: CDR1 SEHNR, CDR2 FQNEAQ (reference sequence). This CDR3 region has 13 residues. The CDR3 here is CASRGGTNYGYTF. The CDR3, as DNA: TGTGCCAGCAGGGGGGGGACTAACTATGGCTACACCTTC.

The V call is TRBV7-2, the J call TRBJ1-6, with a weak D call TRBD1 (5 bases). Germline-derived CDR1 and CDR2 are SGHTA and FQGNSA. Trimming cost V 2 bases and J 7 bases, with 21 bases left between them. The CDR3 sequence is 18 residues long. CDR3 residues: CASSLTRTLRGANSPLHF. The CDR3 DNA sequence: TGTGCCAGCAGCTTAACGCGGACCCTGCGTGGGGCAAATTCACCCCTCCACTTT.

CDR3 sequence: CASSWDRDSKRQKTQYF. The CDR3 DNA reads TGTGCCAGCAGCTGGGACCGGGACTCAAAAAGACAGAAGACCCAGTACTTC. The chain uses TRBV5-6 and TRBJ2-5, with TRBD2 as a possible D gene (6 bases). Trimming took off 3 bases at V and 6 bases at J, with 24 bases between the two ends. The germline CDR1 and CDR2 sequences are SGHDT and YYEEEE. CDR3 size: 17 residues.

The V call is TRBV7-8, the J call TRBJ2-6, with D uncertain. Germline values: CDR1 SGHVS, CDR2 FQNEAQ. The CDR3 runs to 18 residues. V was pared by 5 bases and J by 0 bases, with 17 bases between. The DNA of the CDR3 is TGTGCCAGCAGCCTAGGGCCTCCATCTCACTCTGGGGCCAACGTCCTGACTTTC. This encodes CASSLGPPSHSGANVLTF.

This sequence joins TRBV30 and TRBJ1-2; TRBD1 agrees at 7 bases. V shed 1 base, J shed 4 bases, and the junction held 9 bases outside the gene matches. The CDR3 runs 15 residues. Germline loops: CDR1 GTSNPN, CDR2 SVGIG (reference sequence). DNA for the CDR3: TGTGCCTGGAGTGGACAGGGTCCCCCTCTCTATGGCTACACCTTC. Translating it yields CAWSGQGPPLYGYTF. Based on the CDR3 plus reference TRBV30 and TRBJ1-2, the full variable domain is SQTIHQWPATLVQPVGSPLSLECTVEGTSNPNLYWYRQAAGRGLQLLFYSVGIGQISSEVPQNLSASRPQDRQFILSSKKLLLSDSGFYLCAWSGQGPPLYGYTFGSGTRLTVV.

The chain links TRBV2 to TRBJ1-1, with 8 bases identical to TRBD1. CDR1 is SNHLY and CDR2 is FYNNEI in the germline V gene. Trimming took 5 bases from V and 3 from J; bases not matched to a gene: 5. This CDR3 is built from 14 residues. The CDR3 region has the DNA TGTGCCAGCAGTCTGGACAGGGAGCACACTGAAGCTTTCTTT. It translates to CASSLDREHTEAFF.

The rearrangement links TRBV4-3 to TRBJ1-5, with D perhaps matching TRBD1 (6 bases). The germline V gene has CDR1 LGHNA and CDR2 YSLEER. There are 15 residues in the CDR3. Trimming removed 4 bases at V and 6 bases at J, with 16 bases between. In nucleotides, the CDR3 is TGCGCCAGCAGCCTTCACCAGGACAGCTTTCAGCCCCAGCATTTT. It specifies CASSLHQDSFQPQHF.

As regards this clone: Other nucleotide sequences from this sample produce the same CDR3. This rearrangement joins TRBV19 to TRBJ1-3; no clear D. CDR1 is LNHDA, CDR2 SQIVND, per germline (reference sequence). V was trimmed by 4 bases and J by 0 bases, leaving 13 bases between them. The CDR3 has 16 amino acids. The CDR3 DNA is TGTGCCAGTAGTAGTCCCCAGTCCAACTCTGGAAACACCATATATTTT. It specifies CASSSPQSNSGNTIYF.